Below, 11 T cell receptor beta chains from the same sample are listed, as sequenced in a study of OX40 agonist ivuxolimab in advanced cancers. Measured with immunoSEQ multiplex PCR; TCRdb has only the in-frame clones, and not every one. The sample records about 58,000 clones, roughly nine tenths being singletons. The input for sequencing was CD4+ or CD8+ T cells sorted from blood, taken in a trial of the OX40 agonist ivuxolimab. These receptors all come from an adult with an advanced solid tumor such as melanoma, head and neck, liver or kidney cancer.

This rearrangement joins TRBV7-2 to TRBJ2-7; TRBD1 or TRBD2 may be the D gene (7 bases each). The CDR3 is made up of 15 amino acids. V was shortened by 6 bases and J by 5 bases, with 20 bases between the two germline ends. Per germline, CDR1 SGHTA and CDR2 FQGNSA. For the CDR3, the DNA is TGTGCCAGCAGACTCAGGGGGGGCGCCCGGGACGAGCAGTACTTC. Translated: CASRLRGGARDEQYF.

The gene calls are TRBV6-6 and TRBJ2-2, with D unresolved. This CDR3 comprises 14 residues. The V end was cut by 0 bases, the J end by 1 base, with 3 bases between. CDR1 and CDR2 (germline): MNHNY, SVGAGI (reference sequence). Here the CDR3 DNA reads TGTGCCAGCAGTTACTCTAGGAACACCGGGGAGCTGTTTTTT. Amino acid sequence: CASSYSRNTGELFF.

The chain is built from TRBV5-4 and TRBJ2-3; perhaps TRBD2 as D (6 bases). The CDR3 runs to 14 residues. Germline V gives CDR1 SGHNT, CDR2 YYREEE (reference sequence). The V and J ends lost 0 bases and 6 bases respectively, with 11 bases between them. The CDR3 region is CASSLGSGGDTQYF. Written as DNA, the CDR3 is TGTGCCAGCAGCTTGGGCTCTGGGGGGGATACGCAGTATTTT.

The chain joins TRBV6-5 to TRBJ1-4; D not resolved. The V and J ends lost 3 bases and 0 bases respectively, with 8 bases between them. Germline assignment: CDR1 MNHEY and CDR2 SVGAGI. CDR3 length: 15 residues. The chain's CDR3 is CASSYFYSTNEKLFF. DNA for the CDR3: TGTGCCAGCAGTTATTTTTACTCAACTAATGAAAAACTGTTTTTT.

This clone was counted a single time. The chain couples TRBV9 to TRBJ2-1; 8 nucleotides align to TRBD2. The CDR3 runs to 15 residues. J was trimmed by 6 bases and V by 3 bases; bases with no gene match: 8. Germline values: CDR1 SGDLS, CDR2 YYNGEE. The CDR3 DNA sequence: TGTGCCAGCAGCGGAGGTCCGGGAGGGCTCAATGAGCAGTTCTTC. Translation: CASSGGPGGLNEQFF.

J is TRBJ2-1 and V is TRBV7-6, with 10 bases lining up with TRBD2. With 2 bases clipped from V and 6 bases from J, the junction kept 7 bases outside the gene matches. The germline V gene encodes CDR1 SGHVS and CDR2 FNYEAQ. The CDR3 runs to 16 residues. The CDR3 coding sequence is TGTGCCAGCAGCTTACAACCCCCTAGCGGGAGCAATGAGCAGTTCTTC. Translated: CASSLQPPSGSNEQFF.

V usage is TRBV5-4 and J usage is TRBJ2-3; weak D call: TRBD2 (5 bases). The CDR3 is 16 residues long. The V end lost 4 bases, the J end lost 2 bases, and 17 bases lay between the germline ends. Germline lookup yields CDR1 SGHNT and CDR2 YYREEE (reference sequence). DNA of the CDR3: TGTGCCAGCAGCCCCTCCGCGTCGGGGATCACAGATACGCAGTATTTT. Translating it yields CASSPSASGITDTQYF. The whole variable domain, filled in from reference TRBV5-4 and TRBJ2-3, reads ETGVTQSPTHLIKTRGQQVTLRCSSQSGHNTVSWYQQALGQGPQFIFQYYREEENGRGNFPPRFSGLQFPNYSSELNVNALELDDSALYLCASSPSASGITDTQYFGPGTRLTVL.

This clone is medium-sized. This CDR3 is CASSGTGGAETQYF. CDR3 DNA sequence: TGCGCCAGCAGCGGGACAGGGGGCGCGGAGACCCAGTACTTC. This chain connects TRBV5-1 to TRBJ2-5; 12 bases agree with TRBD1. Germline lookup yields CDR1 SGHRS and CDR2 YFSETQ. V lost 4 bases to trimming and J lost 5 bases; unmatched junction nucleotides: 3. The CDR3 extends over 14 amino acids.

The V and J genes are TRBV5-1 and TRBJ2-1; tentative D call: TRBD2 (5 bases). V was clipped by 4 bases and J by 4 bases, with 12 bases between them. The CDR3 runs 14 residues. The germline CDR1 and CDR2 sequences are SGHRS and YFSETQ. CDR3 amino acids: CASSEGNTYNEQFF. CDR3 in DNA: TGCGCCAGCAGCGAGGGAAATACTTACAATGAGCAGTTCTTC.

This clone was recorded only once. The CDR3 sequence: CASSRPLAGGDTQYF. DNA of the CDR3: TGTGCCAGCAGCCGACCACTAGCGGGGGGAGATACGCAGTATTTT. The V and J genes are TRBV7-6 and TRBJ2-3, with 12 bases aligning to TRBD2. The CDR3 spans 15 residues. V shed 5 bases and J 5 bases; nucleotides not matched to a gene: 5. Germline CDR1 is SGHVS and CDR2 is FNYEAQ.

The genes are TRBV4-1 and TRBJ2-2, with 12 bases aligning to TRBD2. The ends lost 1 base at V and 8 bases at J; junction bases unmatched: 11. The V gene's germline CDR1 is MGHRA and CDR2 YSYEKL. CDR3 length: 18 amino acids. The chain's CDR3 is CASSQGRMRGTSGGELFF. DNA for the CDR3: TGCGCCAGCAGCCAAGGGCGCATGCGAGGGACTAGCGGGGGGGAGCTGTTTTTT.